This record concerns one TCR beta chain sequence. These data belong to a study of blood T cell repertoires in COVID-19. Study-wide background: Both acute and convalescent COVID-19 samples were obtained from the United States, Italy and Spain. PBMCs, B-cell-depleted T cells, or T cells provided the cDNA or gDNA that made up the material.

Germline V lookup: CDR1 MNHNS, CDR2 SASEGT. The CDR3 runs 16 residues. V was trimmed by 4 bases and J by 3 bases, leaving 16 bases between them. In the original analysis: Amplification with reference gene primers provided the estimates of nucleated cell counts. The protocol was immunoSEQ multiplex PCR, while the TCRdb copy is restricted to in-frame clones and leaves out a portion. V and J calls and clone size are given by that table; D and trimming were obtained from the DNA. The repertoire consists of roughly 72,000 clones, with about 81% occurring once and the leading ten covering approximately 14%.

The source is a woman aged 80 or older with acute or convalescent COVID-19. The J gene is TRBJ1-3, the V gene TRBV6-1, with D uncertain. Sequenced input: peripheral blood. CDR3 sequence reads: CASSAKGFGDGNTIYF. CDR3 in DNA: TGTGCCAGCAGTGCGAAAGGGTTCGGGGATGGAAACACCATATATTTT.